This TCR beta chain was documented in a study of graft-versus-host responses after intestinal transplantation. As for the study in general: All recipients were given anti-thymocyte globulin induction, and tacrolimus and steroids were then administered for three to four years. Whole-study findings and limits: Graft-donor T cell macrochimerism coincided with high graft-versus-host to host-versus-graft clonal ratios in allografts.

Comments on this clone: Its cognate antigen is unknown.

V was clipped by 3 bases and J by 3 bases, with 6 bases between them. The CDR3 runs to 12 residues. CDR1 SEHNR and CDR2 FQNEAQ come from the germline V gene (reference sequence). Using immunoSEQ multiplex PCR, the repertoire was profiled, and TCRdb retains in-frame clones only, with some absent. Among about 46,000 clones listed, over 80% were seen once. Sequencing used PBMCs, obtained 750 to 850 days after a first intestinal transplant, on the day of a second. V and J are TRBV7-9 and TRBJ2-7; unclear D gene. This receptor was identified in a human patient who received an intestinal transplant, so some T cells may come from the graft donor. CDR3 in amino acids: CASSFTYYEQYF. The CDR3 DNA reads as TGTGCCAGCAGCTTTACCTACTACGAGCAGTACTTC.